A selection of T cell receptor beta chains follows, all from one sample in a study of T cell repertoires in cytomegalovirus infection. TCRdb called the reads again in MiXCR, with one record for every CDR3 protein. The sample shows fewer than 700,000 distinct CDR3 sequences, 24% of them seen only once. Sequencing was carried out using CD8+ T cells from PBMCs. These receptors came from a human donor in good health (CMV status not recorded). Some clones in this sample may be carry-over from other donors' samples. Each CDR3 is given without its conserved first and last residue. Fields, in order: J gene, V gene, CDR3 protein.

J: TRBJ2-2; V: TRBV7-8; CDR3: ASSPWGGDPNTGELF
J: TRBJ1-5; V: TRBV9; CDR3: ASSVAGGHQPQH
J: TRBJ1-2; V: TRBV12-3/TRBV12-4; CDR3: ASSSSSGSFGPGYT
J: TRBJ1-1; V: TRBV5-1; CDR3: ASSLEVLGTTEAF
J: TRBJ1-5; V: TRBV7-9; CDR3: ALGDREDQPQH
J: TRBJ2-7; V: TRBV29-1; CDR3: SVVGIPGLAGYEQY
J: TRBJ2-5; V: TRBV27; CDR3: ASTDRGQETQY
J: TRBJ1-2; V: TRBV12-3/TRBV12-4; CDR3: ASLFRGHGYT
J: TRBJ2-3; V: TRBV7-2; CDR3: ASSLGTRSTDTQY
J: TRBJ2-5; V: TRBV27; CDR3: ASSLSLGAEETQY
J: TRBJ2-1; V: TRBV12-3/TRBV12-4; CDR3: ASSRPSTSYNEQF
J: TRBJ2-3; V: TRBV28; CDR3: ASTGLAGPSTDTQY
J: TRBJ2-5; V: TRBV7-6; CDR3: ASSLSREYRETQY
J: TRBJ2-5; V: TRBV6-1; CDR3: ASSVAGNQETQY
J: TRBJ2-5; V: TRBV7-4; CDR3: ASLTTSGQETQY
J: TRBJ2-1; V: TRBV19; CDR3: ASSMWESEQF
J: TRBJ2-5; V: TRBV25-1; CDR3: ASSHMSDEETQY
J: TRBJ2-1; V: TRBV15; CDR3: ATRQDLTEQF
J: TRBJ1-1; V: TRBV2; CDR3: ASSELTQPNTEAF
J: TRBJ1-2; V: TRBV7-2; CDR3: ASSLRAIDGYT
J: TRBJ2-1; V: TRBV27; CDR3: ASSLMGGSSYNEQF
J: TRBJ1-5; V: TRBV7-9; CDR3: ASSLSGTGEGQPQH